This T cell receptor (beta chain) was observed in a study of T cells in localized non-small cell lung cancer. Germline V lookup: CDR1 SGHRS, CDR2 YFSETQ. The ends lost 5 bases at V and 0 bases at J; junction bases unmatched: 7. The CDR3 has 16 residues. Only in-frame clones appear in the TCRdb table, and some are missing; sequencing was by immunoSEQ multiplex PCR. In the table there are about 70,000 clones, about 86% of which are singletons. This clone was seen more than once but under ten times. V gene TRBV5-1 combines with J gene TRBJ1-4, with 7 bases fitting TRBD1. The receptor was derived from a male donor older than 55 with stage III squamous cell lung carcinoma. The input for sequencing was peripheral blood, taken before any cancer treatment. The CDR3 sequence is CASSPQGEATNEKLFF. CDR3 DNA: TGCGCCAGCAGTCCCCAGGGGGAGGCAACTAATGAAAAACTGTTTTTT.